A few counts support the clone carrying this T cell receptor beta chain. Its antigen is currently unknown. 60 Vbeta and 13 Jbeta primers were used in PCR. Generated by immunoSEQ multiplex PCR, the TCRdb table keeps only in-frame clones and is missing some. This table holds approximately 59,000 clones, approximately 60% found once. This sample is part of a study of cytomegalovirus exposure and HLA in healthy donors. Findings of the study overall: An observed cluster of highly shared sequence variants was recorded as a likely sequencing artifact.

Healthy bone marrow donors made up the donor group. The CDR3 has 14 amino acids. The V end was cut by 4 bases, the J end by 2 bases, with 10 bases between. CDR1 and CDR2 (germline): SGHNT, YYREEE (reference sequence). The chain combines TRBV5-4 with TRBJ1-5; D not resolved. This receptor was obtained from a man younger than 40 in good health and CMV-seronegative. The sequenced material came from PBMCs. The CDR3 sequence is CASSRNGGNQPQHF. The CDR3 region has the DNA TGTGCCAGCAGCCGCAACGGTGGCAATCAGCCCCAGCATTTT.